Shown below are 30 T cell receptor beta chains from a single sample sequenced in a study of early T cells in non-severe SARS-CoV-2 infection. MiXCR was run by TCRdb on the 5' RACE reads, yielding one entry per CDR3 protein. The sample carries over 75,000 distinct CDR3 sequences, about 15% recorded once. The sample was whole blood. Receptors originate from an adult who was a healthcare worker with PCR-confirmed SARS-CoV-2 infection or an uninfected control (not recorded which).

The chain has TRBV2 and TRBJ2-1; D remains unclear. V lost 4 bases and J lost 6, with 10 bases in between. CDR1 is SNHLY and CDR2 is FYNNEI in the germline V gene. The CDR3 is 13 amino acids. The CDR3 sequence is CASSVNTINEQFF. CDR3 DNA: TGTGCCAGCAGTGTGAATACGATCAATGAGCAGTTCTTC.

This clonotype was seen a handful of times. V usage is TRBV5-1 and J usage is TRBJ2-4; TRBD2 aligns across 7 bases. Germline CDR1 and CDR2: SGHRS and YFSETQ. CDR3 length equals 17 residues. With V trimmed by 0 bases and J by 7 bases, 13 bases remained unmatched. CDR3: CASSLGGGRVGVNIQYF. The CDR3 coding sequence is TGCGCCAGCAGCTTGGGGGGCGGGAGAGTTGGTGTGAACATTCAGTACTTC. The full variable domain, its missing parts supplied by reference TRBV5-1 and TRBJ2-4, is KAGVTQTPRYLIKTRGQQVTLSCSPISGHRSVSWYQQTPGQGLQFLFEYFSETQRNKGNFPGRFSGRQFSNSRSEMNVSTLELGDSALYLCASSLGGGRVGVNIQYFGAGTRLSVL.

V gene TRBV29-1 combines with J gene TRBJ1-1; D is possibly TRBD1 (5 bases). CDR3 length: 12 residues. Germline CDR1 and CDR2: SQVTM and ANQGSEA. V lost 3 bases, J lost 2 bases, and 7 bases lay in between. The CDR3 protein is CSVDRANTEAFF. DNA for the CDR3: TGCAGCGTTGACAGGGCCAACACTGAAGCTTTCTTT.

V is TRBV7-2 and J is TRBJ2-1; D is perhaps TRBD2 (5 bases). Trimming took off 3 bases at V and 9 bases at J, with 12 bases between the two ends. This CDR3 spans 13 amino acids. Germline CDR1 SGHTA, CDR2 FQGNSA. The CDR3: CASSLDSFGEQFF. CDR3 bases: TGTGCCAGCAGCTTGGACTCCTTTGGTGAGCAGTTCTTC. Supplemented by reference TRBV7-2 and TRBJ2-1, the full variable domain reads GAGVSQSPSNKVTEKGKDVELRCDPISGHTALYWYRQSLGQGLEFLIYFQGNSAPDKSGLPSDRFSAERTGGSVSTLTIQRTQQEDSAVYLCASSLDSFGEQFFGPGTRLTVL.

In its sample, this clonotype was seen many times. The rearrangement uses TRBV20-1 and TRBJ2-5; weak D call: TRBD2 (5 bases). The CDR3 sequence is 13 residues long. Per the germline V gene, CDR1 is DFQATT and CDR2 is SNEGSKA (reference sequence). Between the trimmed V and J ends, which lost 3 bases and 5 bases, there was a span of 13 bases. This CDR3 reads CSARGGGMETQYF. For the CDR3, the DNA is TGCAGTGCTAGGGGCGGAGGCATGGAGACCCAGTACTTC.

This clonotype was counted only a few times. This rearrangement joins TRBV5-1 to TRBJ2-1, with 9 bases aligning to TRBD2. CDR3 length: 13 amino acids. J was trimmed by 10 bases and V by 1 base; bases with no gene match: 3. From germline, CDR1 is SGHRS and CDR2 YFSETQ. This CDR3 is CASSLTSGPEQFF. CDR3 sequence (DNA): TGCGCCAGCAGCTTGACTAGCGGGCCCGAGCAGTTCTTC.

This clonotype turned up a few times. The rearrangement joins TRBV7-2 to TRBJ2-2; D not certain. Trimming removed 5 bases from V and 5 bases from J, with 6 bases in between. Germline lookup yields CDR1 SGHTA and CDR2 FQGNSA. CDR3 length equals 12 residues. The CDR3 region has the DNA TGTGCCAGCAGCCCAAAGACCGGGGAGCTGTTTTTT. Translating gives CASSPKTGELFF.

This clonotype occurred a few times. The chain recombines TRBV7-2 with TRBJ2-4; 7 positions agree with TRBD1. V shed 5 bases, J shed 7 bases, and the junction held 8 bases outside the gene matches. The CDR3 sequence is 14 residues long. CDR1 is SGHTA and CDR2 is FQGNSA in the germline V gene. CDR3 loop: CASSPRQGANIQYF. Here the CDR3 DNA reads TGTGCCAGCAGCCCAAGACAGGGTGCTAACATTCAGTACTTC.

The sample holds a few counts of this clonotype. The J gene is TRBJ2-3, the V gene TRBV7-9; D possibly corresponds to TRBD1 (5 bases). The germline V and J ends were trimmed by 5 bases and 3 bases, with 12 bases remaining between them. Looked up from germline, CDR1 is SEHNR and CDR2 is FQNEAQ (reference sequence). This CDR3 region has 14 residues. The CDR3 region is CASSIQTVTDTQYF. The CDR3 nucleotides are TGTGCCAGCAGCATACAGACAGTGACAGATACGCAGTATTTT.

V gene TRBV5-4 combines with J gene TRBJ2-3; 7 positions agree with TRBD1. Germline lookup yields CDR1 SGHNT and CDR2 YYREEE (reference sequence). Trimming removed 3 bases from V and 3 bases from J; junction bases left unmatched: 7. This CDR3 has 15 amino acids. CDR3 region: CASSSSQGITDTQYF. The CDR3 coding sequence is TGTGCCAGCAGCTCTTCACAGGGGATAACAGATACGCAGTATTTT.

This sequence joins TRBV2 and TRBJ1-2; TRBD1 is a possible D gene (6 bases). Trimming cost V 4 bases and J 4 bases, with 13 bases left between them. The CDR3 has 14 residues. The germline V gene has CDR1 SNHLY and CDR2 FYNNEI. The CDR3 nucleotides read TGTGCCAGCAGTGGCGGGGGCTCCGGCTATGGCTACACCTTC. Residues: CASSGGGSGYGYTF.

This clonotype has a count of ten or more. The CDR3 loop is CASVRREGSYNEQFF. The CDR3 bases are TGCGCCAGCGTTCGGCGGGAGGGGTCCTACAATGAGCAGTTCTTC. The chain couples TRBV4-1 to TRBJ2-1, with 9 bases that match TRBD2. V gave up 8 bases and J gave up 1 base; unmatched junction bases: 6. This CDR3 has 15 residues. CDR1 is MGHRA and CDR2 is YSYEKL in the germline V gene.

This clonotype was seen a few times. CDR3 loop: CASSLDRTGNTIYF. The CDR3 region has the DNA TGTGCCAGCAGCCTGGACAGGACTGGAAACACCATATATTTT. The V gene is TRBV12-3 or TRBV12-4, the J gene TRBJ1-3; 7 bases align to TRBD1. The CDR3 spans 14 residues. Losses at the gene ends were 6 bases for V and 2 bases for J; bases not matched to a gene: 4.

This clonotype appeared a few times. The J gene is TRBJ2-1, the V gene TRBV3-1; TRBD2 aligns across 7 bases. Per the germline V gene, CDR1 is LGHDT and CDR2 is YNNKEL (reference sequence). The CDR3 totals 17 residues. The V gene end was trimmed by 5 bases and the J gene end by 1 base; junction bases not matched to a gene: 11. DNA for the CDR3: TGTGCCAGCAGCAGGGTGGCGGGAGTCGGGTCCTACAATGAGCAGTTCTTC. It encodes CASSRVAGVGSYNEQFF.

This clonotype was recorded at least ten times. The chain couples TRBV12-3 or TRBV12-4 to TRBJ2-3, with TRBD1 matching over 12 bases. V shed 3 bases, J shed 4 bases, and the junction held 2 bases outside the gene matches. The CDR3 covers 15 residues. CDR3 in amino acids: CASSLGTGGADTQYF. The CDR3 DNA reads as TGTGCCAGCAGTTTGGGGACAGGGGGCGCAGATACGCAGTATTTT.

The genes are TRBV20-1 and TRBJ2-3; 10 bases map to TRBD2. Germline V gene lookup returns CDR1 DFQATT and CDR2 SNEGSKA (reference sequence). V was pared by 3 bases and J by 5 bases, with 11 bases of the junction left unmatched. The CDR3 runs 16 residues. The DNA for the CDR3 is TGCAGTGCTAGCGCTCCTCTAGCGGGAGAAGAAGATACGCAGTATTTT. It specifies CSASAPLAGEEDTQYF.

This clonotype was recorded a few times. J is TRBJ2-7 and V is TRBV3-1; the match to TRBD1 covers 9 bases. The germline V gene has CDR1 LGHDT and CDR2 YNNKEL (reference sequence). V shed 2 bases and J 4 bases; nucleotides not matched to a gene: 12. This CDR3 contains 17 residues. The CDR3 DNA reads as TGTGCCAGCAGCCAACTACAGGGGGCCAGAGGGACATACGAGCAGTACTTC. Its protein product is CASSQLQGARGTYEQYF.

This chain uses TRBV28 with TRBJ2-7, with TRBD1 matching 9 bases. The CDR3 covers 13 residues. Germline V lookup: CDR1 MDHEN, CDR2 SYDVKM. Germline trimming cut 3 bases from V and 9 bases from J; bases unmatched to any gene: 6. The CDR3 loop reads CASSFGTGRRQYF. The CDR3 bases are TGTGCCAGCAGTTTTGGGACAGGGAGACGGCAGTACTTC.

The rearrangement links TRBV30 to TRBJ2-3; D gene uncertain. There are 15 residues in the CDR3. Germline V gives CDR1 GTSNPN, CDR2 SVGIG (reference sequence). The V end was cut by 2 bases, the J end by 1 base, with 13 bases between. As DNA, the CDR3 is TGTGCCTGGAGTAACCTACGGGCCCGCACAGATACGCAGTATTTT. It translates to CAWSNLRARTDTQYF.

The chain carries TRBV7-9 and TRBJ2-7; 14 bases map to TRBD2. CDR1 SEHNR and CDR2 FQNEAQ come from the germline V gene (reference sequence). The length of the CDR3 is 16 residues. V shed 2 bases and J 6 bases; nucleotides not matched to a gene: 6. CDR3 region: CASSLTSGLAGAEQYF. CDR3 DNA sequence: TGTGCCAGCAGCTTAACTTCGGGACTAGCGGGGGCCGAGCAGTACTTC.

The CDR3: CSATGIAYNEQFF. Written as DNA, the CDR3 is TGCAGTGCCACAGGGATAGCCTACAATGAGCAGTTCTTC. V gene TRBV20-1 combines with J gene TRBJ2-1, with D possibly being TRBD1 (6 bases). The germline V and J ends were trimmed by 6 bases and 2 bases, with 11 bases remaining between them. CDR3 length: 13 residues. Germline V lookup: CDR1 DFQATT, CDR2 SNEGSKA (reference sequence).

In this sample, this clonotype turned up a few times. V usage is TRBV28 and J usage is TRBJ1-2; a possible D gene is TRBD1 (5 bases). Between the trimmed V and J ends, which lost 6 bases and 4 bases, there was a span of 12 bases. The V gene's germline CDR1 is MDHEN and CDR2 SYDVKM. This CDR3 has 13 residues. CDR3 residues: CASSNGHVYGYTF. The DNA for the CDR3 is TGTGCCAGCAGCAATGGACACGTCTATGGCTACACCTTC.

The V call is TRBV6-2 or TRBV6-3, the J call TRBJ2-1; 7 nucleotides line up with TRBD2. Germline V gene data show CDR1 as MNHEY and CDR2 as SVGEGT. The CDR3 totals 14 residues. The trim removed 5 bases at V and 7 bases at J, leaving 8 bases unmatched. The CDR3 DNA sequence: TGTGCCAGCAGTGGGGACTATCGGGGGAATGAGCAGTTCTTC. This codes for CASSGDYRGNEQFF.

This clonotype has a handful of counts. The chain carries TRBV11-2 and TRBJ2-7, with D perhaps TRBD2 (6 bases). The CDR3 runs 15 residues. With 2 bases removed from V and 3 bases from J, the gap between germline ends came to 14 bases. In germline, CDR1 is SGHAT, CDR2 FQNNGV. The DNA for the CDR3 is TGTGCCAGCAGCTTATCGCCGCAGGGAGGCTACGAGCAGTACTTC. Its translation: CASSLSPQGGYEQYF.

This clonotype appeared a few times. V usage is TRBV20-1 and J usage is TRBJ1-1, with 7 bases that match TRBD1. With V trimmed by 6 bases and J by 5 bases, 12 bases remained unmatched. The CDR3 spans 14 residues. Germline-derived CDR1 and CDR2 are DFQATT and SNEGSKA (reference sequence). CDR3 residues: CSAGYRGALTEAFF. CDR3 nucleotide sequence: TGCAGTGCCGGATACAGGGGTGCGTTGACTGAAGCTTTCTTT.

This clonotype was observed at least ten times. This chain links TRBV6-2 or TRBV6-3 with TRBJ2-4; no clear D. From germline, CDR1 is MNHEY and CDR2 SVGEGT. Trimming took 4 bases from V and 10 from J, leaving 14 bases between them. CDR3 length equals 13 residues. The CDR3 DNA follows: TGTGCCAGCAGTTCTACCTCAACGGCTATTCAGTACTTC. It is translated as CASSSTSTAIQYF.

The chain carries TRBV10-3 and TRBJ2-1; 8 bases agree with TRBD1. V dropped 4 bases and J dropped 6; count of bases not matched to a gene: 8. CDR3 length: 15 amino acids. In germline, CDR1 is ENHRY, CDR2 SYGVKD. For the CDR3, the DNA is TGTGCCATCAGTGGGGAGGACAGGGTCTCCAATGAGCAGTTCTTC. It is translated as CAISGEDRVSNEQFF.

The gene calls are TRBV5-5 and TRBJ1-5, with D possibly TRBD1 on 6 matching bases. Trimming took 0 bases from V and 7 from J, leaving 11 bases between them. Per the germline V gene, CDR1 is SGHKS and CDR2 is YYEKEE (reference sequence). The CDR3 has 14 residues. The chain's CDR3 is CASSLEQGAQPQHF. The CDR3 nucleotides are TGTGCCAGCAGCTTGGAACAGGGAGCCCAGCCCCAGCATTTT.

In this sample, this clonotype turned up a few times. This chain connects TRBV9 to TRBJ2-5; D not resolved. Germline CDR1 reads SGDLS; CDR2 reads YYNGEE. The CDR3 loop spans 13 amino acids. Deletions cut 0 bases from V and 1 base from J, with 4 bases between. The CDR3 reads CASSVGVQETQYF. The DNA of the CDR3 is TGTGCCAGCAGCGTAGGGGTCCAAGAGACCCAGTACTTC. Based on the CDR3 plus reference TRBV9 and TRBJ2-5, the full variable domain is DSGVTQTPKHLITATGQRVTLRCSPRSGDLSVYWYQQSLDQGLQFLIQYYNGEERAKGNILERFSAQQFPDLHSELNLSSLELGDSALYFCASSVGVQETQYFGPGTRLLVL.

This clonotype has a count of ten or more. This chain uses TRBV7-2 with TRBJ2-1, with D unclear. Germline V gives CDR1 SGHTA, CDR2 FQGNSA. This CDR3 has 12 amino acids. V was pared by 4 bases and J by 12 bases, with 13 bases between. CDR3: CASSSSSPPQFF. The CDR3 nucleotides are TGTGCCAGCAGCTCCTCCTCCCCCCCGCAGTTCTTC.